The source of this TCR beta chain is a study of blood T cells in healthy people across ages. This clonotype was counted between two and nine times. It was with a sample-barcoded 5' primer and a J-beta primer mix that a second PCR of about 7 to 12 cycles was run. Each CDR3 protein gets one entry after TCRdb re-called the 5' RACE reads with MiXCR. The data show about 640,000 distinct CDR3 sequences, 40% to 45% seen once. Losses at the gene ends were 3 bases for V and 5 bases for J; bases not matched to a gene: 9. Germline V gene lookup returns CDR1 SGHTS and CDR2 YDEGEE. This CDR3 region has 17 residues.

The TCR was taken from a man older than 75 in good health. V usage is TRBV5-8 and J usage is TRBJ2-1; 12 bases align to TRBD2. Material: blood. The CDR3 DNA is TGTGCCAGCAGCTCAGGACAGCTAGCGGGAGGGCACAATGAGCAGTTCTTC. Its translation is CASSSGQLAGGHNEQFF.